This T cell receptor beta chain was captured by sequencing in a study of cytomegalovirus exposure and HLA in healthy donors. Study at large: The early release's HLA-typed donors yielded about 85 million unique TCRs.

Study-wide results and limits: Among the CMV-associated chains, a few were confirmed in vitro as specific for CMV antigens.

V lost 3 bases and J 12 bases, leaving 23 bases between the germline ends. The CDR3 spans 15 residues. The germline CDR1 and CDR2 sequences are MDHEN and SYDVKM. This clone appeared a few times. As yet, its antigen is unknown. The PCR ran on 60 Vbeta and 13 Jbeta primers. This table comes from immunoSEQ multiplex PCR, and its TCRdb copy is limited to in-frame clones, with some not included. Here the sample spans 240,000 or so clones, 75% to 85% being singletons. This receptor was identified in a woman aged 55-70 years in good health and CMV-seropositive. What was sequenced was PBMCs. The chain combines TRBV28 with TRBJ1-1; D remains ambiguous. As DNA, the CDR3 is TGTGCCAGCAGTTTTAACATAGCTGGAAACCGTAAAACTTTCTTT. Residues: CASSFNIAGNRKTFF.